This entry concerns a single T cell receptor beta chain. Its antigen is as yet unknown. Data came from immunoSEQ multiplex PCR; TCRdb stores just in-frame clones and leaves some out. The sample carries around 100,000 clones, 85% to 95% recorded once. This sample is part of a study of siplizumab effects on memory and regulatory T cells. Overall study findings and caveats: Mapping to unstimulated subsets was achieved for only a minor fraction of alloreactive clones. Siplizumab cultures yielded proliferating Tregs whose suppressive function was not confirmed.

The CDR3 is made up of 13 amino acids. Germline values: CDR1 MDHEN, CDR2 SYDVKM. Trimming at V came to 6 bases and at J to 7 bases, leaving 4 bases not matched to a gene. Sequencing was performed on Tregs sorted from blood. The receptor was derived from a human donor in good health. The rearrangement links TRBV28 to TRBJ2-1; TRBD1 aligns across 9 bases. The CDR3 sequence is CASSVQGANEQFF. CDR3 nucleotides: TGTGCCAGCAGCGTACAGGGGGCGAATGAGCAGTTCTTC. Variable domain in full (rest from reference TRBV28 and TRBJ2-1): DVKVTQSSRYLVKRTGEKVFLECVQDMDHENMFWYRQDPGLGLRLIYFSYDVKMKEKGDIPEGYSVSREKKERFSLILESASTNQTSMYLCASSVQGANEQFFGPGTRLTVL.